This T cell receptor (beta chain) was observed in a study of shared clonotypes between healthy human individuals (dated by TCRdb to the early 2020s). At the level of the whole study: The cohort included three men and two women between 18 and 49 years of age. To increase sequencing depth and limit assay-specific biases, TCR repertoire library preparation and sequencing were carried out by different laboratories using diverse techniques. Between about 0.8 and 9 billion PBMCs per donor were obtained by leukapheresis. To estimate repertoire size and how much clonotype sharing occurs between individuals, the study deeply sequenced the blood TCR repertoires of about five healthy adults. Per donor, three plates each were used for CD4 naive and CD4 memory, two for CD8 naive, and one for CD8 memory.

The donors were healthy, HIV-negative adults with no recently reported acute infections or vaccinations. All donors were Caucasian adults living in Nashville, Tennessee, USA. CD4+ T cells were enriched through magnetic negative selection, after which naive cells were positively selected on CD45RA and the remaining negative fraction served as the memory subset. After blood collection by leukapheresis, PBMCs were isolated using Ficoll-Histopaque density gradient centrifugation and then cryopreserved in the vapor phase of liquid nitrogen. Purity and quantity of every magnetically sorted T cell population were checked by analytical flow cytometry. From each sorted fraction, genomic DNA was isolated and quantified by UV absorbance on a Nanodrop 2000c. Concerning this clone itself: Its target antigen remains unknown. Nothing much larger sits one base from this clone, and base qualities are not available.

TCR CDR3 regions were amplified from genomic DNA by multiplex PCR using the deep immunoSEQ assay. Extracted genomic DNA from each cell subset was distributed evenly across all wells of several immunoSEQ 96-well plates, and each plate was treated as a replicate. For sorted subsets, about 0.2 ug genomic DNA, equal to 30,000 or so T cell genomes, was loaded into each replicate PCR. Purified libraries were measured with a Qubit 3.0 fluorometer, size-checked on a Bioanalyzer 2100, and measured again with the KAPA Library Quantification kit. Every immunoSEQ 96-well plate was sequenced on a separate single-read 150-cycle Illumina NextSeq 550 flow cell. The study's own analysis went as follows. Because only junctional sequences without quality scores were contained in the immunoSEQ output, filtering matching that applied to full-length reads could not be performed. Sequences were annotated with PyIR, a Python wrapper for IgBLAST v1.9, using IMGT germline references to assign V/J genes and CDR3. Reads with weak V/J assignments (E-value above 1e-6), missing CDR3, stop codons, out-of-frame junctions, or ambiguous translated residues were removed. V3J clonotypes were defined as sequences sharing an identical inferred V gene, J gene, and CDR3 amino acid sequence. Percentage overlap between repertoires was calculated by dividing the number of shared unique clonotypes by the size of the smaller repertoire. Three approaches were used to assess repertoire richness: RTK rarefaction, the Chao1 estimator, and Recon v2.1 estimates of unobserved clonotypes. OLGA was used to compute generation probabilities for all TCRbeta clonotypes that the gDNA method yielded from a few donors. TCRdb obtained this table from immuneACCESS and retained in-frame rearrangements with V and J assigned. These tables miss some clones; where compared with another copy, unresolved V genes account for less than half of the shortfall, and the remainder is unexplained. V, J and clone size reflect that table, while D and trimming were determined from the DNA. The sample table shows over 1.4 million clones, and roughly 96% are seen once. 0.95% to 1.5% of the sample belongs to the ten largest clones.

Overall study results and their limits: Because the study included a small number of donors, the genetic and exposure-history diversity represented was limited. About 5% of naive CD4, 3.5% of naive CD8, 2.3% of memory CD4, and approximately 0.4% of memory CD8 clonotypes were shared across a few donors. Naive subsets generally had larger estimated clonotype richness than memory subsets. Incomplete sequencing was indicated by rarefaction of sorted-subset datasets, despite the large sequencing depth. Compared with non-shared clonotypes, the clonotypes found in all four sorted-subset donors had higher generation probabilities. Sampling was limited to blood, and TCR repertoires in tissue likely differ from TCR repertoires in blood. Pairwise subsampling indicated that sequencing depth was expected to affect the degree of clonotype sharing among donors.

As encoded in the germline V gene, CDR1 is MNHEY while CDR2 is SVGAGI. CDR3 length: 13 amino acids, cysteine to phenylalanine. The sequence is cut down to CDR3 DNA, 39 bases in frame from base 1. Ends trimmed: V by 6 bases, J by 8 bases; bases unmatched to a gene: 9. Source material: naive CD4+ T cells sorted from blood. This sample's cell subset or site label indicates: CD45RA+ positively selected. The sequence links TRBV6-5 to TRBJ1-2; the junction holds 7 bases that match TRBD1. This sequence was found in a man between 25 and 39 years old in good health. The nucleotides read TGTGCCAGCAGCAGACAGGGTACCAGCGGCTACACCTTC. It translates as CASSRQGTSGYTF.